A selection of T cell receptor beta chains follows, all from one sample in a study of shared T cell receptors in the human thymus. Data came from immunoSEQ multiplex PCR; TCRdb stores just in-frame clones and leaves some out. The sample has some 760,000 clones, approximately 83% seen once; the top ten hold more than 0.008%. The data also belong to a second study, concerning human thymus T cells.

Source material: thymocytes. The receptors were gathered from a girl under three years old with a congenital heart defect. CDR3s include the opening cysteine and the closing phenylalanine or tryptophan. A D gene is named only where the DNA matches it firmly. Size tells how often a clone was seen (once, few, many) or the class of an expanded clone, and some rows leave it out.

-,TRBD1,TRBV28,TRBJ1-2,CASLTNDRDNYGYTF,TGTGCCAGCCTAACCAACGACAGGGACAACTATGGCTACACCTTC
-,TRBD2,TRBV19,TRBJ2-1,CASSMRSSSGGISSYNEQFF,TGTGCCAGTAGTATGAGGTCTTCTAGCGGGGGGATCAGCTCCTACAATGAGCAGTTCTTC
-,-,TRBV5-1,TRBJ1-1,CASSPTGWATEAFF,TGCGCCAGCAGCCCAACAGGGTGGGCCACTGAAGCTTTCTTT
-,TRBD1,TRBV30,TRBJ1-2,CAWSVRAPTGGGFGYTF,TGTGCCTGGAGTGTTCGAGCTCCGACAGGGGGCGGTTTTGGCTACACCTTC
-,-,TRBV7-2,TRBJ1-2,CASSLPFGGTGNPARGYTF,TGTGCCAGCAGCTTACCATTTGGGGGTACAGGGAACCCCGCTCGGGGCTACACCTTC
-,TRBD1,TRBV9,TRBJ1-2,CASSPQGQGKDYGYTF,TGTGCCAGCAGCCCCCAGGGACAGGGGAAGGACTATGGCTACACCTTC
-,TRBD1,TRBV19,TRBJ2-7,CASSRIHRGQTYEQYF,TGTGCCAGTAGTAGAATCCACAGGGGGCAGACCTACGAGCAGTACTTC
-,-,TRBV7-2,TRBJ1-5,CASSPSGQPQHF,TGTGCCAGCAGCCCCTCCGGTCAGCCCCAGCATTTT
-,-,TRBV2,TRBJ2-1,CASSEGTLSSYNEQFF,TGTGCCAGCAGTGAAGGGACTCTCAGCTCCTACAATGAGCAGTTCTTC
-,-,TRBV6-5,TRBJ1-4,CASSLTGSNEKLFF,TGTGCCAGCAGCTTAACAGGGTCGAATGAAAAACTGTTTTTT
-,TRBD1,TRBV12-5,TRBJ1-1,CASGLRQGGTGEAFF,TGTGCTAGTGGTTTGAGACAGGGGGGAACGGGTGAAGCTTTCTTT
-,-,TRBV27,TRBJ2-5,CAALGGEEETQYF,TGTGCCGCCCTGGGGGGAGAAGAAGAGACCCAGTACTTC
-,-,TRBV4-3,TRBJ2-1,CASSQDSRRGNEQFF,TGCGCCAGCAGCCAAGATAGTCGCAGGGGCAATGAGCAGTTCTTC
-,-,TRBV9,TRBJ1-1,CASSTRQSMNTEAFF,TGTGCCAGCAGCACCAGACAGAGCATGAACACTGAAGCTTTCTTT
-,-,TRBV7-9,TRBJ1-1,CASSAFWTTSGEAFF,TGTGCCAGCTCGGCGTTCTGGACTACAAGCGGGGAGGCTTTCTTT
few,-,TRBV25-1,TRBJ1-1,CASSDDPLRGKRAEAFF,TGTGCCAGCAGTGATGACCCTTTGCGGGGAAAAAGGGCTGAAGCTTTCTTT
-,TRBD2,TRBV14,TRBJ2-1,CASSQDAAAGGPGDEQFF,TGTGCCAGCAGCCAAGATGCGGCAGCGGGGGGGCCAGGCGATGAGCAGTTCTTC
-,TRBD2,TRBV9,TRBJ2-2,CASSVQTSHKVGTGELFF,TGTGCCAGCAGCGTACAGACTAGCCACAAGGTCGGGACCGGGGAGCTGTTTTTT
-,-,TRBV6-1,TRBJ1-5,CASSENVQGPNQPQHF,TGTGCCAGCAGTGAAAATGTACAGGGCCCCAATCAGCCCCAGCATTTT
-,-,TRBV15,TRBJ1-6,CATSRVSWGDNSPLHF,TGTGCCACCAGCAGAGTTTCTTGGGGGGATAATTCACCCCTCCACTTT
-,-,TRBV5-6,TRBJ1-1,CASSYKGLSDTEAFF,TGTGCCAGCAGCTACAAGGGGCTATCGGACACTGAAGCTTTCTTT
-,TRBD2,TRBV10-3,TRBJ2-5,CAISEPGCPTGTSGEETQYF,TGTGCCATCAGTGAGCCGGGATGCCCGACCGGGACTAGCGGGGAAGAGACCCAGTACTTC
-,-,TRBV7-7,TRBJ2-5,CASSSGREEETQYF,TGTGCTAGCAGCTCAGGCCGCGAAGAAGAGACCCAGTACTTC
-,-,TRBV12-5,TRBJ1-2,CASGFTFQKSNYGYTF,TGTGCTAGTGGTTTTACGTTTCAGAAGTCAAACTATGGCTACACCTTC
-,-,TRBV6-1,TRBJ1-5,CASSPPRQPQHF,TGTGCCTCCTCCCCTCCGAGGCAGCCCCAGCATTTT
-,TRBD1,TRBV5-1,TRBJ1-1,CASSLDQGAGACHTEAFF,TGCGCCAGCAGCTTGGATCAGGGGGCGGGAGCGTGTCACACTGAAGCTTTCTTT
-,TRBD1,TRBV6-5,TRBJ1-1,CASSPSRTGVAEAFF,TGTGCCAGCAGTCCTTCAAGGACAGGGGTCGCTGAAGCTTTCTTT
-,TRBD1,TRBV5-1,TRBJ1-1,CASSLAEQGEGSTEAFF,TGCGCCAGCAGCTTGGCCGAACAGGGGGAGGGTAGCACTGAAGCTTTCTTT
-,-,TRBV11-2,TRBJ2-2,CASDLAGELFF,TGTGCCAGCGACCTAGCCGGGGAGCTGTTTTTT
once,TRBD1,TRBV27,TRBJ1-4,CASSPRNRGYEKLFF,TGTGCCAGCAGCCCGAGGAACAGGGGGTATGAAAAACTGTTTTTT
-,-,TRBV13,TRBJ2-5,CASSLEDYQETQYF,TGTGCCAGCAGCTTAGAGGACTACCAAGAGACCCAGTACTTC
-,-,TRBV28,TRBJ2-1,CASSPRRGSSYNEQFF,TGTGCCAGCAGCCCCCGTCGGGGTAGCTCCTACAATGAGCAGTTCTTC
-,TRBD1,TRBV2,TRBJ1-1,CATRDRGNTEAFF,TGTGCCACCCGAGACAGGGGAAACACTGAAGCTTTCTTT
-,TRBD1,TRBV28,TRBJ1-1,CASSLMTGVTEAFF,TGTGCCAGCAGCCTGATGACAGGGGTGACTGAAGCTTTCTTT
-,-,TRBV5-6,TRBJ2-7,CASSPLSGRDYEQYF,TGTGCCAGCAGCCCACTGTCCGGCAGGGACTACGAGCAGTACTTC
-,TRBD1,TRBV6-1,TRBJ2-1,CASSSRDRAYNEQFF,TGTGCCAGCAGTAGCCGGGACAGGGCCTACAATGAGCAGTTCTTC
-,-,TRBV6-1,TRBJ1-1,CASRGTEAFF,TGTGCCAGCAGGGGCACCGAAGCTTTCTTT